This passage covers 11 T cell receptor beta chains from one sample sequenced in a study of T cells in Graves' hyperthyroidism and ophthalmopathy. TCR beta CDR3 region amplification was performed from RNA transcripts. During a first-round RT-PCR of the TCR CDR3, the HTBI primer set was used. TCRdb redid the calling of the multiplex PCR reads with MiXCR, one entry per CDR3 protein. The repertoire consists of about 640,000 distinct CDR3 sequences, with roughly 20% occurring once and the leading ten covering approximately 30%. Sequencing input: blood. The receptors derive from a man aged 30-40 years with Graves' ophthalmopathy.

This clonotype was observed many times. The chain carries TRBV28 and TRBJ2-7, with D tentatively TRBD1 (5 bases). The V end lost 5 bases, the J end lost 4 bases, and 9 bases lay between the germline ends. This CDR3 has 12 amino acids. Germline V gives CDR1 MDHEN, CDR2 SYDVKM. The CDR3 DNA reads TGTGCCAGCAGTATCCAGGGTTACGAGCAGTACTTC. Translation gives CASSIQGYEQYF.

The V gene is TRBV6-6, the J gene TRBJ2-7; possible D gene TRBD2, 7 bases. The CDR3 extends over 16 amino acids. V was shortened by 2 bases and J by 0 bases, with 14 bases between the two germline ends. Per the germline V gene, CDR1 is MNHNY and CDR2 is SVGAGI (reference sequence). The CDR3 loop reads CASSYLEGGSSYEQYF. In DNA form, the CDR3 reads TGTGCCAGCAGTTACCTCGAGGGGGGGAGCTCCTACGAGCAGTACTTC.

A few counts support this clonotype. The J gene is TRBJ2-1, the V gene TRBV12-3 or TRBV12-4, with D possibly being TRBD2 (6 bases). Trimming pared 3 bases from V and 6 bases from J, leaving 15 bases between. This CDR3 is 15 amino acids long. The CDR3 region is CASSLGDYGGNEQFF. CDR3 nucleotides: TGTGCCAGCAGTTTGGGGGATTACGGGGGCAATGAGCAGTTCTTC.

This clonotype was counted ten times or more. The V and J genes are TRBV18 and TRBJ2-5, with D uncertain. Germline values: CDR1 KGHSH, CDR2 LQKENI. The V end lost 3 bases, the J end lost 3 bases, and 14 bases lay between the germline ends. The CDR3 has 15 residues. The CDR3 loop is CASSPSWSAEETQYF. CDR3 nucleotide sequence: TGTGCCAGCTCACCGAGTTGGAGCGCGGAAGAGACCCAGTACTTC.

This clonotype was detected only a few times. The chain recombines TRBV13 with TRBJ2-7, with 9 bases aligning to TRBD1. The CDR3 length is 14 residues. Losses at the gene ends were 5 bases for V and 6 bases for J; bases not matched to a gene: 8. Per germline, CDR1 PRHDT and CDR2 FYEKMQ (reference sequence). The DNA for the CDR3 is TGTGCCAGCAGCCTCCGGGACAGGGTAACCGAGCAGTACTTC. It encodes CASSLRDRVTEQYF.

This clonotype has more than one count but fewer than ten. The chain is built from TRBV3-1 and TRBJ2-3; D not resolved. Trimming stripped 1 base from V and 2 bases from J, with 7 bases between. CDR3 length: 14 amino acids. Germline assignment: CDR1 LGHDT and CDR2 YNNKEL (reference sequence). For the CDR3, the DNA is TGTGCCAGCAGCCAAGCCAGCGACACAGATACGCAGTATTTT. Protein: CASSQASDTDTQYF.

In its sample, this clonotype was seen a few times. The J gene is TRBJ2-1, the V gene TRBV5-1; TRBD1 matches at 7 bases. Trimming at V came to 3 bases and at J to 5 bases, leaving 5 bases not matched to a gene. This CDR3 is 14 amino acids long. The germline gives CDR1 SGHRS, CDR2 YFSETQ. The CDR3 loop reads CASSSGTEHNEQFF. In nucleotides, the CDR3 is TGCGCCAGCAGCTCCGGGACAGAGCACAATGAGCAGTTCTTC.

This clonotype was seen only a few times. CDR3 sequence reads: CATTGDRATDTQYF. In nucleotides, the CDR3 is TGTGCCACCACAGGGGACAGGGCAACAGATACGCAGTATTTT. The chain carries TRBV15 and TRBJ2-3, with 9 nucleotides matching TRBD1. Germline V gives CDR1 LNHNV, CDR2 YYDKDF (reference sequence). V shed 7 bases and J 3 bases; nucleotides not matched to a gene: 5. This CDR3 spans 14 amino acids. Together with reference TRBV15 and TRBJ2-3, the CDR3 gives the full variable domain: DAMVIQNPRYQVTQFGKPVTLSCSQTLNHNVMYWYQQKSSQAPKLLFHYYDKDFNNEADTPDNFQSRRPNTSFCFLDIRSPGLGDTAMYLCATTGDRATDTQYFGPGTRLTVL.

The chain couples TRBV6-1 to TRBJ1-2; D uncertain. Germline loops: CDR1 MNHNS, CDR2 SASEGT. The CDR3 contains 14 residues. V lost 6 bases, J lost 6 bases, and 17 bases lay in between. The CDR3, as DNA: TGTGCCAGCAGCCGGACTGAGGGTGCACATGGCTACACCTTC. This codes for CASSRTEGAHGYTF.

The chain couples TRBV20-1 to TRBJ2-7; weak D call: TRBD2 (6 bases). This CDR3 region has 17 residues. Germline CDR1 DFQATT, CDR2 SNEGSKA (reference sequence). V was shortened by 4 bases and J by 2 bases, with 24 bases between the two germline ends. The CDR3 DNA follows: TGCAGTGCTATAACCGGGACCGCGGGATTTAAAGCCTACGAGCAGTACTTC. Amino acid sequence: CSAITGTAGFKAYEQYF.

This chain joins TRBV9 and TRBJ2-3; 10 bases agree with TRBD2. Trimming cost V 0 bases and J 3 bases; bases outside gene matches: 10. CDR1 and CDR2 (germline): SGDLS, YYNGEE. CDR3 size: 18 residues. DNA for the CDR3: TGTGCCAGCAGCGTAGCAGGACTAGCGGCATACGGTACAGATACGCAGTATTTT. Translation gives CASSVAGLAAYGTDTQYF.